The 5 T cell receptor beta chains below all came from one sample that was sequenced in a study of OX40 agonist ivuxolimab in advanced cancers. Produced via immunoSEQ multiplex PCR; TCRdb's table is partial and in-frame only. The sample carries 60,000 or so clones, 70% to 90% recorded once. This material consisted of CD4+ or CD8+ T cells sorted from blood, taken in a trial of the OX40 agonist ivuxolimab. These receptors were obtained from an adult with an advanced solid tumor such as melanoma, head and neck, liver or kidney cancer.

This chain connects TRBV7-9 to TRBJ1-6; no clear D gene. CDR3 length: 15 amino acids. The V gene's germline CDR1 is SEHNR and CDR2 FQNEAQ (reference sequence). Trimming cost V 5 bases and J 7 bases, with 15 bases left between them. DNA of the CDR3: TGTGCCAGCAGCCCCCTAAAAGCCCTCAATTCACCCCTCCACTTT. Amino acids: CASSPLKALNSPLHF.

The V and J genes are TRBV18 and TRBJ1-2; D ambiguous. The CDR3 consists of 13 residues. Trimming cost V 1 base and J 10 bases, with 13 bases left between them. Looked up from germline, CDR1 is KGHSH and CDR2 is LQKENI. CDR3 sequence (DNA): TGTGCCAGCTCACCACTTACGGAAGGATCCTACACCTTC. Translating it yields CASSPLTEGSYTF.

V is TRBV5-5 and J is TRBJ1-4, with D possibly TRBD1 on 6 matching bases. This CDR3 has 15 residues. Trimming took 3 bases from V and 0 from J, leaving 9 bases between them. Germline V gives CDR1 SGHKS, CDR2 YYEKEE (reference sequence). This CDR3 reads CASSSDSATNEKLFF. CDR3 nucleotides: TGTGCCAGCAGCTCGGACAGTGCAACTAATGAAAAACTGTTTTTT.

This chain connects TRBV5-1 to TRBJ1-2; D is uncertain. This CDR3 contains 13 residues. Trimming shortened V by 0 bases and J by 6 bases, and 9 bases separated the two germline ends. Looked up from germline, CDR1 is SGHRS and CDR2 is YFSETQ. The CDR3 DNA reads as TGCGCCAGCAGCTTGGACAGCGTTAATGGCTACACCTTC. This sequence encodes CASSLDSVNGYTF.

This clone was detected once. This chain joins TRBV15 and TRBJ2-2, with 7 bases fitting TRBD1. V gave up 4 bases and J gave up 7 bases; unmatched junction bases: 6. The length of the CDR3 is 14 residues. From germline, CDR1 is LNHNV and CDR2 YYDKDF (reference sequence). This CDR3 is CATSTLQGNGELFF. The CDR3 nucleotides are TGTGCCACCAGCACGTTACAGGGGAACGGGGAGCTGTTTTTT. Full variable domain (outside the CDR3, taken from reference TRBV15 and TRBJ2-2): DAMVIQNPRYQVTQFGKPVTLSCSQTLNHNVMYWYQQKSSQAPKLLFHYYDKDFNNEADTPDNFQSRRPNTSFCFLDIRSPGLGDTAMYLCATSTLQGNGELFFGEGSRLTVL.